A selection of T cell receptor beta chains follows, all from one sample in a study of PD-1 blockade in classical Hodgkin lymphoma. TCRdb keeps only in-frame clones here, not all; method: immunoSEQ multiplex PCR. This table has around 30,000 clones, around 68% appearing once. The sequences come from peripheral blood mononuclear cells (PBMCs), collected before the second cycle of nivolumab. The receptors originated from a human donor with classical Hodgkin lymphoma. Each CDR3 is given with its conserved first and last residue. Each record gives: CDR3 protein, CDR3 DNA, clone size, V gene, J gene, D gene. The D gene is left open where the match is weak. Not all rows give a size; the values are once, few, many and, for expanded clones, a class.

CASSGQARGTGELFF	TGTGCCAGCAGCGGACAGGCTCGAGGCACCGGGGAGCTGTTTTTT	.	TRBV28	TRBJ2-2	TRBD1
CASSLGPEGGGYTF	TGCGCCAGCAGCTTGGGGCCGGAGGGCGGAGGCTACACCTTC	once	TRBV5-1	TRBJ1-2	.
CSAGSQGLGTEAFF	TGCAGCGCAGGTTCACAGGGGTTAGGCACTGAAGCTTTCTTT	.	TRBV29-1	TRBJ1-1	TRBD1
CASSQSCGKSITTDTQYF	TGCGCCAGCAGTCAATCGTGTGGTAAATCAATAACCACAGATACGCAGTATTTT	.	TRBV23-1	TRBJ2-3	.
CASSPGQTKEKLFF	TGTGCCAGCAGTCCGGGACAGACTAAAGAAAAACTGTTTTTT	once	TRBV28	TRBJ1-4	TRBD1
CASSYWDRPGYGYTF	TGTGCCAGCAGTTACTGGGACAGACCCGGCTATGGCTACACCTTC	.	TRBV6-5	TRBJ1-2	TRBD1
CASSFPTASGNTIYF	TGTGCCAGCAGCTTTCCGACAGCCTCTGGAAACACCATATATTTT	.	TRBV5-6	TRBJ1-3	.
CASSTFAGSGNTIYF	TGTGCCAGTAGTACCTTCGCCGGCTCTGGAAACACCATATATTTT	.	TRBV19	TRBJ1-3	.
CASIPAGNSPLHF	TGTGCCAGCATTCCCGCCGGTAATTCACCCCTCCACTTT	.	TRBV6-5	TRBJ1-6	.
CASSLGGIGMDTQYF	TGTGCCAGCAGCTTGGGGGGAATCGGCATGGATACGCAGTATTTT	.	TRBV5-5	TRBJ2-3	.
CASSYNGGGAGYTF	TGTGCCAGCAGCTACAATGGGGGAGGAGCTGGCTACACCTTC	few	TRBV7-9	TRBJ1-2	.
CASTFASNPYNEQFF	TGTGCCAGCACCTTCGCGTCGAACCCATACAATGAGCAGTTCTTC	.	TRBV28	TRBJ2-1	.
CASSSIGQGASDTQYF	TGCGCCAGCAGCTCCATCGGACAGGGGGCGTCAGATACGCAGTATTTT	.	TRBV5-1	TRBJ2-3	TRBD1
CASSPGTAEAFF	TGTGCCAGCTCACCGGGGACAGCCGAAGCTTTCTTT	.	TRBV18	TRBJ1-1	TRBD1
CASSTGTDTEAFF	TGTGCCAGCTCAACCGGGACGGACACTGAAGCTTTCTTT	.	TRBV18	TRBJ1-1	.
CASSGGTGAGNTIYF	TGCGCCAGCAGCGGCGGGACAGGGGCTGGAAACACCATATATTTT	few	TRBV5-1	TRBJ1-3	TRBD1
CASSPRRGDTEAFF	TGTGCCAGCAGCCCTCGACGGGGTGACACTGAAGCTTTCTTT	.	TRBV7-9	TRBJ1-1	.
CASSYRPGETQYF	TGTGCCAGCAGCTACCGTCCGGGAGAGACCCAGTACTTC	.	TRBV11-3	TRBJ2-5	.
CASSGWDQGFGTDTQYF	TGTGCCAGCAGTGGATGGGACCAGGGGTTTGGCACAGATACGCAGTATTTT	once	TRBV27	TRBJ2-3	.
CASSFSGDSYNEQFF	TGCGCCAGCAGCTTCTCGGGGGACTCCTACAATGAGCAGTTCTTC	.	TRBV5-1	TRBJ2-1	.
CASTPGTAGNTIYF	TGTGCCAGTACCCCAGGGACAGCTGGAAACACCATATATTTT	few	TRBV19	TRBJ1-3	TRBD1
CASSYLGSQDGYTF	TGTGCCAGCAGTTACCTCGGGTCTCAGGATGGCTACACCTTC	medium-sized	TRBV6-5	TRBJ1-2	.
CASVAGNMNTEAFF	TGTGCCAGCGTCGCAGGAAACATGAACACTGAAGCTTTCTTT	.	TRBV18	TRBJ1-1	.
CASSQDDATYGYTF	TGCGCCAGCAGCCAGGATGACGCGACCTATGGCTACACCTTC	.	TRBV5-1	TRBJ1-2	.
CASSLDRGNTIYF	TGTGCCAGCAGCTTAGACAGGGGAAACACCATATATTTT	once	TRBV7-7	TRBJ1-3	.
CASKPAGPQGTQYF	TGTGCCAGCAAGCCCGCGGGTCCTCAGGGTACGCAGTATTTT	.	TRBV27	TRBJ2-3	.
CASSLVGLGTDTQYF	TGTGCCAGCAGCTTAGTTGGACTAGGAACAGATACGCAGTATTTT	.	TRBV7-2	TRBJ2-3	TRBD2
CASSPITTGSDYGYTF	TGTGCCAGTAGCCCAATAACGACAGGGTCAGACTATGGCTACACCTTC	.	TRBV19	TRBJ1-2	TRBD1
CASSRADRDNSPLHF	TGCGCCAGCAGCCGAGCCGACAGAGATAATTCACCCCTCCACTTT	.	TRBV4-3	TRBJ1-6	.
CASSANSGTGTDTQYF	TGCGCCAGCAGCGCAAACTCCGGGACAGGGACAGATACGCAGTATTTT	.	TRBV5-1	TRBJ2-3	TRBD1
CASSWSTANSPLHF	TGCGCCAGCAGTTGGTCGACAGCGAATTCACCCCTCCACTTT	.	TRBV5-1	TRBJ1-6	.
CASSLDRGTGNTIYF	TGTGCCAGCAGTTTGGACAGGGGGACTGGAAACACCATATATTTT	few	TRBV28	TRBJ1-3	TRBD1
CASSLAGLGMVTEAFF	TGTGCCAGCAGCTTAGCGGGGTTAGGGATGGTCACTGAAGCTTTCTTT	.	TRBV7-8	TRBJ1-1	.
CASSLASAGAYQPQHF	TGTGCCAGCAGCTTAGCGTCCGCGGGGGCTTATCAGCCCCAGCATTTT	.	TRBV7-2	TRBJ1-5	.
CASSYGRLQYF	TGTGCCAGCAGCTACGGACGGTTGCAGTACTTC	.	TRBV7-2	TRBJ2-7	.
CASSLREGGNTGELFF	TGTGCCAGCAGCTTACGAGAGGGGGGGAACACCGGGGAGCTGTTTTTT	.	TRBV7-8	TRBJ2-2	.
CASRYRRDSGYTF	TGTGCCAGCAGATACCGCAGGGATAGTGGCTACACCTTC	few	TRBV28	TRBJ1-2	.
CASSSIRQTVYEQYF	TGTGCCAGCAGTTCAATCCGACAGACCGTCTACGAGCAGTACTTC	.	TRBV27	TRBJ2-7	.
CASSLDEVSAKNIQYF	TGTGCCAGCAGCTTAGACGAAGTATCAGCCAAAAACATTCAGTACTTC	.	TRBV7-2	TRBJ2-4	.
CASSPGPGTGPYGYTF	TGCGCCAGCAGCCCCGGTCCCGGGACAGGGCCCTATGGCTACACCTTC	.	TRBV5-1	TRBJ1-2	TRBD1
CASSLHENEKLFF	TGTGCCAGCAGCTTACACGAAAATGAAAAACTGTTTTTT	.	TRBV7-9	TRBJ1-4	.
CASSLAGAPYEQYF	TGTGCCAGCAGTTTAGCGGGGGCGCCGTACGAGCAGTACTTC	.	TRBV7-2	TRBJ2-7	TRBD2
CASSLVAGLAGQETQYF	TGTGCCAGCAGCTTAGTCGCCGGACTAGCGGGGCAAGAGACCCAGTACTTC	.	TRBV11-2	TRBJ2-5	TRBD2
CASSQGHHSPYEQYF	TGCGCCAGCAGCCAAGGGCACCATTCACCCTACGAGCAGTACTTC	.	TRBV4-1	TRBJ2-7	.
CASSLVWGGELFF	TGTGCCAGCAGCTTAGTATGGGGAGGGGAGCTGTTTTTT	.	TRBV7-2	TRBJ2-2	.
CASCRGLGGSGELFF	TGTGCCAGCTGCCGAGGACTCGGGGGATCCGGGGAGCTGTTTTTT	.	TRBV2	TRBJ2-2	.